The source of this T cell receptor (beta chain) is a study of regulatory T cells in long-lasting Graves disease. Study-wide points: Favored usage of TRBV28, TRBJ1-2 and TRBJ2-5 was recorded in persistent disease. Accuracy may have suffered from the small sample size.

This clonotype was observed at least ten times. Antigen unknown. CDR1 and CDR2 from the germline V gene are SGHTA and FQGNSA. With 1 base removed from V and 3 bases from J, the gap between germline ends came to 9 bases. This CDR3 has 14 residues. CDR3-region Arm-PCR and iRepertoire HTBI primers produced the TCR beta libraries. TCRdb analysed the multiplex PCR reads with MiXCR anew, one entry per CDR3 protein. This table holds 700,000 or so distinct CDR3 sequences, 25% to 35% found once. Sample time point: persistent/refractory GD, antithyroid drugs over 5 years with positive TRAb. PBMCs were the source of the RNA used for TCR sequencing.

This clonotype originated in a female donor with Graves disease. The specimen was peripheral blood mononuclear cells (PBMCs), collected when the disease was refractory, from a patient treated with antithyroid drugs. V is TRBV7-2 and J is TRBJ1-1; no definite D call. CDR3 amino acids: CASSLDPRDTEAFF. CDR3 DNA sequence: TGTGCCAGCAGCTTAGACCCCCGAGACACTGAAGCTTTCTTT.